A single sample gave rise to the 28 T cell receptor beta chains below, sequenced in a study of cytomegalovirus exposure and HLA in healthy donors. The protocol was immunoSEQ multiplex PCR, while the TCRdb copy is restricted to in-frame clones and leaves out a portion. The sample records more than 200,000 clones, roughly 87% being singletons. The sequencing input was PBMCs. These receptors originate from a man in his late teens or twenties in good health and CMV-seropositive.

The chain joins TRBV7-8 to TRBJ2-3; D possibly corresponds to TRBD2 (6 bases). The CDR3 runs to 14 residues. Germline lookup yields CDR1 SGHVS and CDR2 FQNEAQ. Trimming removed 4 bases at V and 2 bases at J, with 10 bases between. The CDR3 coding sequence is TGTGCCAGCAGCTCGACTAGAACCACAGATACGCAGTATTTT. It codes for CASSSTRTTDTQYF.

The V and J genes are TRBV6-5 and TRBJ2-7; TRBD2 matches at 13 bases. This CDR3 has 15 residues. Trimming cost V 4 bases and J 5 bases; bases outside gene matches: 5. Germline CDR1 reads MNHEY; CDR2 reads SVGAGI. The CDR3 region has the DNA TGTGCCAGCAGTTTCTGGACTAGCGGGAGCCACGAGCAGTACTTC. Its translation: CASSFWTSGSHEQYF.

The chain links TRBV27 to TRBJ2-5, with TRBD2 matching 11 bases. The germline V gene encodes CDR1 MNHEY and CDR2 SMNVEV (reference sequence). The CDR3 spans 14 residues. V trimming: 5 bases; J trimming: 4 bases; junction bases outside the gene matches: 3. CDR3 sequence (DNA): TGTGCCAGCAGTCCCGGACTAGCGGGAGAGACCCAGTACTTC. Protein product: CASSPGLAGETQYF.

The chain has TRBV2 and TRBJ1-2; a possible D gene is TRBD1 (5 bases). Trimming removed 6 bases from V and 3 bases from J, with 8 bases in between. CDR1 and CDR2 (germline): SNHLY, FYNNEI. CDR3 length: 12 amino acids. Here the CDR3 DNA reads TGTGCCAGCAGGGACACTTACTATGGCTACACCTTC. This gives the protein CASRDTYYGYTF.

V is TRBV23-1 and J is TRBJ2-2, with D perhaps matching TRBD1 (6 bases). TRBV23-1 is known as an ORF, though its function is uncertain. The V end lost 0 bases, the J end lost 3 bases, and 20 bases lay between the germline ends. The CDR3 loop spans 19 amino acids. The DNA of the CDR3 is TGCGCCAGCAGTCAATCGGGTTCAGGGCAGGGGCGATACACCGGGGAGCTGTTTTTT. It encodes CASSQSGSGQGRYTGELFF.

V is TRBV5-1 and J is TRBJ2-7, with D perhaps TRBD1 (5 bases). This CDR3 has 14 amino acids. The V and J ends lost 0 bases and 1 base respectively, with 8 bases between them. Per germline, CDR1 SGHRS and CDR2 YFSETQ. The CDR3 DNA follows: TGCGCCAGCAGCTTGGGACAGAATTCCTACGAGCAGTACTTC. Protein: CASSLGQNSYEQYF.

This chain uses TRBV5-1 with TRBJ2-1; D not resolved. V shed 7 bases and J shed 8 bases, with 7 bases lying between them. The CDR3 sequence is 10 residues long. Germline V gene sequence: CDR1 SGHRS, CDR2 YFSETQ. The chain's CDR3 is CASGSHEQFF. The CDR3, as DNA: TGCGCCAGCGGAAGTCATGAGCAGTTCTTC.

The gene calls are TRBV13 and TRBJ2-3, with 7 bases that match TRBD2. The V and J ends lost 0 bases and 5 bases, in that order; junction bases with no gene match: 11. CDR3 length: 17 residues. The germline V gene encodes CDR1 PRHDT and CDR2 FYEKMQ (reference sequence). The CDR3 reads CASSLGFGAGVGDTQYF. The CDR3 coding sequence is TGTGCCAGCAGCTTAGGGTTCGGGGCGGGAGTTGGAGATACGCAGTATTTT. Based on the CDR3 plus reference TRBV13 and TRBJ2-3, the full variable domain is AAGVIQSPRHLIKEKRETATLKCYPIPRHDTVYWYQQGPGQDPQFLISFYEKMQSDKGSIPDRFSAQQFSDYHSELNMSSLELGDSALYFCASSLGFGAGVGDTQYFGPGTRLTVL.

The chain links TRBV6-5 to TRBJ2-7; D gene ambiguous. Germline assignment: CDR1 MNHEY and CDR2 SVGAGI. This CDR3 has 12 residues. V was shortened by 2 bases and J by 5 bases, with 7 bases between the two germline ends. The CDR3 protein is CASSYGENEQYF. For the CDR3, the DNA is TGTGCCAGCAGTTACGGCGAGAACGAGCAGTACTTC.

Notes on this clone: This specimen includes other DNA sequences encoding the same CDR3. The chain combines TRBV9 with TRBJ2-3, with a weak D call TRBD1 (5 bases). V was shortened by 0 bases and J by 0 bases, with 11 bases between the two germline ends. Looked up from germline, CDR1 is SGDLS and CDR2 is YYNGEE. The CDR3 totals 16 residues. The chain's CDR3 is CASSVVAGSSTDTQYF. CDR3 bases: TGTGCCAGCAGCGTAGTGGCAGGGTCTAGCACAGATACGCAGTATTTT.

This rearrangement joins TRBV5-1 to TRBJ2-7, with D possibly matching TRBD1 (5 bases). Trimming took off 1 base at V and 2 bases at J, with 10 bases between the two ends. Germline loops: CDR1 SGHRS, CDR2 YFSETQ. The CDR3 is 14 amino acids. CDR3 coding DNA: TGCGCCAGCAGCTTGTACAGGAGAACCTACGAGCAGTACTTC. Amino acids: CASSLYRRTYEQYF. Combining the CDR3 with reference TRBV5-1 and TRBJ2-7 gives the whole variable domain KAGVTQTPRYLIKTRGQQVTLSCSPISGHRSVSWYQQTPGQGLQFLFEYFSETQRNKGNFPGRFSGRQFSNSRSEMNVSTLELGDSALYLCASSLYRRTYEQYFGPGTRLTVT.

The rearrangement links TRBV4-2 to TRBJ2-7, with a possible D match to TRBD2 (5 bases). V lost 1 base, J lost 0 bases, and 7 bases lay in between. Germline V gives CDR1 LGHNA, CDR2 YNFKEQ. This CDR3 spans 14 amino acids. The CDR3 region has the DNA TGTGCCAGCAGCCAAGTAGAGGGCTCCTACGAGCAGTACTTC. Translated, it gives CASSQVEGSYEQYF.

The chain couples TRBV6-1 to TRBJ1-5; TRBD1 matches 9 bases. V dropped 10 bases and J dropped 5; count of bases not matched to a gene: 9. The CDR3 is 14 amino acids. Per the germline V gene, CDR1 is MNHNS and CDR2 is SASEGT. In DNA, the CDR3 is TGTGCCACCTGGGGGACAGGGTCGGATCAGCCCCAGCATTTT. It is translated as CATWGTGSDQPQHF.

The chain recombines TRBV27 with TRBJ1-4; TRBD1 agrees at 7 bases. CDR1 MNHEY and CDR2 SMNVEV come from the germline V gene (reference sequence). Germline trimming cut 8 bases from V and 7 bases from J; bases unmatched to any gene: 10. The CDR3 runs 14 residues. The CDR3 loop is CASSPDREVEKLFF. In DNA form, the CDR3 reads TGTGCCAGCTCCCCTGACAGGGAGGTTGAAAAACTGTTTTTT.

V usage is TRBV11-2 and J usage is TRBJ1-2, with D maybe TRBD1 (5 bases). The germline V gene encodes CDR1 SGHAT and CDR2 FQNNGV. V lost 3 bases and J 2 bases, leaving 10 bases between the germline ends. The CDR3 totals 14 residues. CDR3 residues: CASSFSRGNYGYTF. In nucleotides, the CDR3 is TGTGCCAGCAGCTTTAGTCGGGGGAACTATGGCTACACCTTC.

This clone was detected only once. The junction does not match germline at one end; this may be a read error. The CDR3 DNA sequence: TGTGCCAGCAGCTTAGTGTCTAGCATAGATACGCAGTATTTT. Amino acids: CASSLVSSIDTQYF. The gene calls are TRBV7-6 and TRBJ2-3; TRBD2 might be the D (5 bases). The germline CDR1 and CDR2 sequences are SGHVS and FNYEAQ. There are 14 residues in the CDR3.

The gene calls are TRBV7-9 and TRBJ2-1, with 7 bases aligning to TRBD2. The germline V gene encodes CDR1 SEHNR and CDR2 FQNEAQ (reference sequence). V lost 8 bases to trimming and J lost 13 bases; unmatched junction nucleotides: 20. CDR3 length equals 15 residues. DNA for the CDR3: TGTGCCAGCGCAAGGGAGCGGGATCACCCTGCCGGCCAGTTCTTC. This sequence encodes CASARERDHPAGQFF.

This clone appeared a few times. This chain joins TRBV9 and TRBJ1-1; TRBD1 agrees at 8 bases. V lost 0 bases and J lost 2; bases outside the gene matches: 3. In germline, CDR1 is SGDLS, CDR2 YYNGEE. CDR3 length: 15 residues. The CDR3 DNA reads as TGTGCCAGCAGCGTAGGGACAGGGAGAAACACTGAAGCTTTCTTT. It yields the protein CASSVGTGRNTEAFF.

The chain has TRBV5-4 and TRBJ2-7; D perhaps matches TRBD2 (5 bases). V was shortened by 2 bases and J by 0 bases, with 12 bases between the two germline ends. Germline lookup yields CDR1 SGHNT and CDR2 YYREEE (reference sequence). This CDR3 is 15 amino acids long. Here the CDR3 DNA reads TGTGCCAGCAGCTTCGCGGGCCGGAGCTCCTACGAGCAGTACTTC. Residues: CASSFAGRSSYEQYF.

The chain joins TRBV6-1 to TRBJ2-1; 7 bases are shared with TRBD1. With V trimmed by 4 bases and J by 0 bases, 6 bases remained unmatched. CDR3 length: 16 residues. Germline V gene lookup returns CDR1 MNHNS and CDR2 SASEGT. In nucleotides, the CDR3 is TGTGCCAGCAGTGTTTCCGGGACAGTCTCCTACAATGAGCAGTTCTTC. Translating it yields CASSVSGTVSYNEQFF.

The V gene is TRBV5-4, the J gene TRBJ2-1; D unclear. The CDR3 is 14 amino acids. The germline V and J ends were trimmed by 2 bases and 0 bases, with 6 bases remaining between them. Germline V gene lookup returns CDR1 SGHNT and CDR2 YYREEE (reference sequence). The CDR3 nucleotides are TGTGCCAGCAGCTTACTGAGCTCCTACAATGAGCAGTTCTTC. It codes for CASSLLSSYNEQFF.

The chain employs TRBV7-9 and TRBJ2-2; TRBD2 matches 9 bases. The CDR3 totals 16 residues. CDR1 and CDR2 (germline): SEHNR, FQNEAQ (reference sequence). V shed 5 bases and J 4 bases; nucleotides not matched to a gene: 8. CDR3 sequence reads: CASSVLGGRATGELFF. The DNA of the CDR3 is TGTGCCAGCAGCGTCCTCGGCGGGAGGGCCACCGGGGAGCTGTTTTTT.

This clone was counted a few times. The chain combines TRBV6-5 with TRBJ2-5; unclear D gene. The CDR3 has 12 amino acids. Germline V gives CDR1 MNHEY, CDR2 SVGAGI. Trimming pared 2 bases from V and 2 bases from J, leaving 3 bases between. This CDR3 reads CASSYHQETQYF. The CDR3 DNA sequence: TGTGCCAGCAGTTACCATCAAGAGACCCAGTACTTC.

The chain couples TRBV30 to TRBJ1-2, with D unresolved. V was pared by 3 bases and J by 4 bases, with 9 bases between. This CDR3 has 12 amino acids. CDR1 GTSNPN and CDR2 SVGIG come from the germline V gene (reference sequence). The CDR3 here is CAWRAGVYGYTF. CDR3 sequence (DNA): TGTGCCTGGAGGGCAGGAGTCTATGGCTACACCTTC.

V usage is TRBV19 and J usage is TRBJ1-1, with D uncertain. Germline V lookup: CDR1 LNHDA, CDR2 SQIVND (reference sequence). This CDR3 comprises 14 residues. Trimming pared 5 bases from V and 4 bases from J, leaving 14 bases between. CDR3 region: CASSGQAWGTEAFF. The CDR3 nucleotides are TGTGCCAGTAGTGGGCAGGCTTGGGGCACTGAAGCTTTCTTT.

The chain recombines TRBV9 with TRBJ2-3, with TRBD2 identical over 10 bases. V was clipped by 0 bases and J by 4 bases; unmatched bases: 5. In germline, CDR1 is SGDLS, CDR2 YYNGEE. CDR3 length: 16 amino acids. Here the CDR3 reads CASSVGAGGRSDTQYF. CDR3 DNA: TGTGCCAGCAGCGTAGGAGCGGGAGGGCGGTCAGATACGCAGTATTTT.

The chain employs TRBV2 and TRBJ1-1; 10 bases line up with TRBD1. Trimming cost V 6 bases and J 5 bases; bases outside gene matches: 6. Germline V lookup: CDR1 SNHLY, CDR2 FYNNEI. CDR3 length equals 14 residues. The CDR3 sequence is CASRGDRGLTEAFF. For the CDR3, the DNA is TGTGCCAGCAGGGGAGACAGGGGGCTTACTGAAGCTTTCTTT. The full variable domain, rest sourced from reference TRBV2 and TRBJ1-1, is EPEVTQTPSHQVTQMGQEVILRCVPISNHLYFYWYRQILGQKVEFLVSFYNNEISEKSEIFDDQFSVERPDGSNFTLKIRSTKLEDSAMYFCASRGDRGLTEAFFGQGTRLTVV.

The J gene is TRBJ1-2, the V gene TRBV4-1; TRBD1 agrees at 8 bases. Losses at the gene ends were 2 bases for V and 2 bases for J; bases not matched to a gene: 7. The germline gives CDR1 MGHRA, CDR2 YSYEKL. This CDR3 contains 16 residues. CDR3: CASSQQGASLNYGYTF. CDR3 sequence (DNA): TGCGCCAGCAGCCAACAGGGGGCCTCGCTAAACTATGGCTACACCTTC.